This is a list of T cell receptor beta chains from one sample in a study of blood T cell repertoires in COVID-19. Sequencing was performed with immunoSEQ multiplex PCR; in TCRdb, only in-frame clones are kept and a portion is missing. The top ten hold approximately 1.2% of the sample, which has about 430,000 clones, approximately 92% seen once. The specimen was PBMCs or T cells enriched from blood (not recorded which). These receptors all stem from a man younger than 40 who had recovered from COVID-19. Both conserved end residues are part of each CDR3. D genes are given only for firm matches. Size tells how often a clone was seen (once, few, many) or the class of an expanded clone, and some rows leave it out.

cdr3_aa: CASTATGGGNQPQHF
cdr3_nt: TGTGCCAGTACCGCGACAGGGGGAGGGAATCAGCCCCAGCATTTT
d_call: TRBD1
clone_size: NA
v_call: TRBV19
j_call: TRBJ1-5

cdr3_aa: CASSEGASGTQYF
cdr3_nt: TGTGCCAGCTCAGAAGGAGCTTCTGGGACCCAGTACTTC
d_call: NA
clone_size: NA
v_call: TRBV18
j_call: TRBJ2-5

cdr3_aa: CASSTDGQGGYF
cdr3_nt: TGTGCCAGCAGCACCGACGGACAGGGGGGGTACTTC
d_call: TRBD1
clone_size: NA
v_call: TRBV5-4
j_call: TRBJ2-4

cdr3_aa: CASSQGRGRQIGSPLHF
cdr3_nt: TGCGCCAGCAGCCAAGGGAGGGGCCGACAGATTGGTTCACCCCTCCACTTT
d_call: NA
clone_size: NA
v_call: TRBV4-1
j_call: TRBJ1-6

cdr3_aa: CASSSRGNEQFF
cdr3_nt: TGTGCCAGCAGCTCTCGGGGGAATGAGCAGTTCTTC
d_call: NA
clone_size: NA
v_call: TRBV7-6
j_call: TRBJ2-1

cdr3_aa: CASATGGDGYTF
cdr3_nt: TGTGCCAGCGCTACAGGGGGAGATGGCTACACCTTC
d_call: TRBD1
clone_size: NA
v_call: TRBV7-9
j_call: TRBJ1-2

cdr3_aa: CASSLAGTGSLEAFF
cdr3_nt: TGCGCCAGCAGCTTGGCCGGGACAGGATCCCTGGAAGCTTTCTTT
d_call: TRBD1
clone_size: NA
v_call: TRBV5-1
j_call: TRBJ1-1

cdr3_aa: CASSLPGLVYEQYF
cdr3_nt: TGTGCCAGCAGCCTCCCGGGACTAGTCTACGAGCAGTACTTC
d_call: TRBD2
clone_size: NA
v_call: TRBV7-9
j_call: TRBJ2-7

cdr3_aa: CASSRAVEKLFF
cdr3_nt: TGTGCCAGCAGCCGTGCGGTTGAAAAACTGTTTTTT
d_call: NA
clone_size: NA
v_call: TRBV2
j_call: TRBJ1-4

cdr3_aa: CASSLVEGGTNSPLHF
cdr3_nt: TGCGCCAGCAGCTTGGTCGAAGGGGGAACCAATTCACCCCTCCACTTT
d_call: NA
clone_size: NA
v_call: TRBV5-1
j_call: TRBJ1-6

cdr3_aa: CASSQGSDQPQHF
cdr3_nt: TGCGCCAGCAGCCAAGGTTCCGATCAGCCCCAGCATTTT
d_call: NA
clone_size: NA
v_call: TRBV4-1
j_call: TRBJ1-5

cdr3_aa: CASSIHRSYSNQPQHF
cdr3_nt: TGTGCCAGTAGTATCCACAGATCCTATAGCAATCAGCCCCAGCATTTT
d_call: NA
clone_size: NA
v_call: TRBV19
j_call: TRBJ1-5

cdr3_aa: CASSGASSGNTIYF
cdr3_nt: TGTGCCAGCTCAGGGGCAAGCTCTGGAAACACCATATATTTT
d_call: NA
clone_size: NA
v_call: TRBV18
j_call: TRBJ1-3

cdr3_aa: CASSQEEGWGETQYF
cdr3_nt: TGCGCCAGCAGCCAAGAGGAGGGGTGGGGTGAGACCCAGTACTTC
d_call: NA
clone_size: once
v_call: TRBV4-1
j_call: TRBJ2-5

cdr3_aa: CASSIEPGQPYEQYF
cdr3_nt: TGTGCCAGTAGTATTGAGCCAGGCCAACCCTACGAGCAGTACTTC
d_call: NA
clone_size: NA
v_call: TRBV19
j_call: TRBJ2-7

cdr3_aa: CASSSQGQNTEAFF
cdr3_nt: TGTGCCAGCAGCTCACAGGGACAGAACACTGAAGCTTTCTTT
d_call: NA
clone_size: NA
v_call: TRBV7-9
j_call: TRBJ1-1

cdr3_aa: CASSPGASGEQYF
cdr3_nt: TGTGCCAGCTCACCTGGGGCTAGCGGGGAGCAGTACTTC
d_call: TRBD2
clone_size: NA
v_call: TRBV18
j_call: TRBJ2-7

cdr3_aa: CASSLAVNLAKNIQYF
cdr3_nt: TGTGCCAGCAGCTTGGCGGTGAACTTAGCCAAAAACATTCAGTACTTC
d_call: NA
clone_size: NA
v_call: TRBV5-5
j_call: TRBJ2-4

cdr3_aa: CASSLIRQSLSSYEQYF
cdr3_nt: TGTGCCAGCAGCTTAATTCGACAGTCTCTAAGCTCCTACGAGCAGTACTTC
d_call: NA
clone_size: NA
v_call: TRBV7-9
j_call: TRBJ2-7

cdr3_aa: CASSHYPGDLGNTIYF
cdr3_nt: TGTGCCAGCAGTCACTACCCCGGGGATCTTGGAAACACCATATATTTT
d_call: NA
clone_size: NA
v_call: TRBV28
j_call: TRBJ1-3

cdr3_aa: CATRLAGGPGELFF
cdr3_nt: TGTGCCACCCGACTAGCGGGAGGGCCCGGGGAGCTGTTTTTT
d_call: TRBD2
clone_size: NA
v_call: TRBV19
j_call: TRBJ2-2

cdr3_aa: CASSTSRRGMNTEAFF
cdr3_nt: TGTGCCAGCAGCACGAGCCGTAGGGGCATGAACACTGAAGCTTTCTTT
d_call: NA
clone_size: NA
v_call: TRBV28
j_call: TRBJ1-1

cdr3_aa: CASSLGTSRAGELFF
cdr3_nt: TGTGCCAGCAGCTTAGGGACTAGCAGAGCCGGGGAGCTGTTTTTT
d_call: TRBD2
clone_size: NA
v_call: TRBV7-9
j_call: TRBJ2-2

cdr3_aa: CSVVDSGSTHEQYF
cdr3_nt: TGCAGCGTTGTAGATAGCGGGAGTACCCACGAGCAGTACTTC
d_call: TRBD2
clone_size: NA
v_call: TRBV29-1
j_call: TRBJ2-7

cdr3_aa: CASSPEGGSGSYEQYF
cdr3_nt: TGTGCCAGCAGCCCCGAGGGGGGCAGCGGGAGTTACGAGCAGTACTTC
d_call: TRBD2
clone_size: NA
v_call: TRBV7-8
j_call: TRBJ2-7

cdr3_aa: CASSQGAYGYTF
cdr3_nt: TGTGCCAGCAGCCAGGGGGCCTATGGCTACACCTTC
d_call: NA
clone_size: NA
v_call: TRBV3-1/TRBV3-2
j_call: TRBJ1-2

cdr3_aa: CASSRRSGFEQYF
cdr3_nt: TGTGCCAGCAGCCGAAGGTCGGGATTCGAGCAGTACTTC
d_call: NA
clone_size: NA
v_call: TRBV7-8
j_call: TRBJ2-7

cdr3_aa: CASSQAKGASVGTQYF
cdr3_nt: TGTGCCAGCAGCCAAGCGAAAGGCGCTAGCGTCGGGACCCAGTACTTC
d_call: NA
clone_size: NA
v_call: TRBV4-2
j_call: TRBJ2-5

cdr3_aa: CASSAGTSGSRDTQYF
cdr3_nt: TGCGCCAGCAGCGCCGGGACTAGCGGGAGTCGGGATACGCAGTATTTT
d_call: TRBD2
clone_size: NA
v_call: TRBV10-1
j_call: TRBJ2-3

cdr3_aa: CASSPNRLAGELQETQYF
cdr3_nt: TGTGCCAGCAGCCCTAATAGGTTAGCGGGAGAGCTGCAAGAGACCCAGTACTTC
d_call: TRBD2
clone_size: NA
v_call: TRBV7-9
j_call: TRBJ2-5

cdr3_aa: CSASRHYEQYF
cdr3_nt: TGCAGTGCTAGCAGACACTACGAGCAGTACTTC
d_call: NA
clone_size: NA
v_call: TRBV20-1
j_call: TRBJ2-7

cdr3_aa: CASSSLTSGSYEQYF
cdr3_nt: TGTGCCAGCAGCTCCCTGACTAGCGGGTCCTACGAGCAGTACTTC
d_call: TRBD2
clone_size: NA
v_call: TRBV5-4
j_call: TRBJ2-7

cdr3_aa: CASSEGSNGYQPQHF
cdr3_nt: TGTGCCAGCAGCGAGGGATCTAACGGGTATCAGCCCCAGCATTTT
d_call: NA
clone_size: NA
v_call: TRBV7-9
j_call: TRBJ1-5

cdr3_aa: CASSLRGGVNTGELFF
cdr3_nt: TGTGCCAGCAGCCTTCGTGGGGGGGTGAACACCGGGGAGCTGTTTTTT
d_call: TRBD2
clone_size: once
v_call: TRBV27
j_call: TRBJ2-2

cdr3_aa: CASRPDRGLNSPLHF
cdr3_nt: TGTGCCAGCAGACCCGACAGGGGGCTTAATTCACCCCTCCACTTT
d_call: TRBD1
clone_size: NA
v_call: TRBV27
j_call: TRBJ1-6

cdr3_aa: CSVGSRTDTQYF
cdr3_nt: TGCAGCGTTGGGAGTCGTACAGATACGCAGTATTTT
d_call: NA
clone_size: NA
v_call: TRBV29-1
j_call: TRBJ2-3

cdr3_aa: CASSHGAASVAGNTIYF
cdr3_nt: TGCGCCAGCAGCCACGGCGCCGCCAGCGTCGCTGGAAACACCATATATTTT
d_call: NA
clone_size: NA
v_call: TRBV4-1
j_call: TRBJ1-3

cdr3_aa: CAISGTGLAGTTSGELFF
cdr3_nt: TGTGCCATCAGTGGGACTGGATTAGCAGGGACTACATCCGGGGAGCTGTTTTTT
d_call: TRBD2
clone_size: NA
v_call: TRBV10-3
j_call: TRBJ2-2

cdr3_aa: CASSRLGGLNQPQHF
cdr3_nt: TGTGCCAGCAGCCGCCTAGGAGGGTTAAATCAGCCCCAGCATTTT
d_call: NA
clone_size: NA
v_call: TRBV7-6
j_call: TRBJ1-5

cdr3_aa: CASSVRGQVLTYEQYF
cdr3_nt: TGTGCCAGCAGCGTCCGCGGACAGGTTCTCACCTACGAGCAGTACTTC
d_call: TRBD1
clone_size: NA
v_call: TRBV7-2
j_call: TRBJ2-7

cdr3_aa: CASSPDRVTDTQYF
cdr3_nt: TGCGCCAGCAGCCCTGACAGGGTCACAGATACGCAGTATTTT
d_call: TRBD1
clone_size: NA
v_call: TRBV5-1
j_call: TRBJ2-3

cdr3_aa: CASSLTGLAGADTQYF
cdr3_nt: TGTGCCAGCAGTCTCACGGGACTAGCGGGAGCAGATACGCAGTATTTT
d_call: TRBD2
clone_size: NA
v_call: TRBV28
j_call: TRBJ2-3

cdr3_aa: CASSLVGSSAETQYF
cdr3_nt: TGTGCCAGCAGCTTAGTTGGGTCTAGTGCGGAGACCCAGTACTTC
d_call: NA
clone_size: NA
v_call: TRBV7-2
j_call: TRBJ2-5

cdr3_aa: CASREDFGTSYEQYF
cdr3_nt: TGTGCCAGCAGGGAAGATTTTGGGACATCCTACGAGCAGTACTTC
d_call: NA
clone_size: once
v_call: TRBV6-1
j_call: TRBJ2-7

cdr3_aa: CASSLAGGDTEKLFF
cdr3_nt: TGTGCCAGCAGCTTAGCTGGGGGGGACACTGAAAAACTGTTTTTT
d_call: NA
clone_size: NA
v_call: TRBV7-9
j_call: TRBJ1-4

cdr3_aa: CASSLGRGNNEKLFF
cdr3_nt: TGCGCCAGCAGCTTGGGTCGGGGAAATAATGAAAAACTGTTTTTT
d_call: NA
clone_size: NA
v_call: TRBV5-1
j_call: TRBJ1-4

cdr3_aa: CASSVQNGVNTEAFF
cdr3_nt: TGCGCCAGCAGTGTTCAGAACGGGGTGAACACTGAAGCTTTCTTT
d_call: NA
clone_size: NA
v_call: TRBV10-1
j_call: TRBJ1-1

cdr3_aa: CSAQAPSTGELFF
cdr3_nt: TGCAGCGCCCAGGCCCCAAGTACCGGGGAGCTGTTTTTT
d_call: NA
clone_size: NA
v_call: TRBV29-1
j_call: TRBJ2-2

cdr3_aa: CSASSVETQYF
cdr3_nt: TGCAGTGCTAGCAGTGTCGAGACCCAGTACTTC
d_call: NA
clone_size: few
v_call: TRBV20-1
j_call: TRBJ2-5

cdr3_aa: CASTRNTNYGYTF
cdr3_nt: TGTGCCAGCACCCGAAACACTAACTATGGCTACACCTTC
d_call: NA
clone_size: NA
v_call: TRBV6-5
j_call: TRBJ1-2

cdr3_aa: CASSYPRGGYTF
cdr3_nt: TGTGCCAGCAGTTACCCGAGAGGAGGCTACACCTTC
d_call: NA
clone_size: once
v_call: TRBV6-2/TRBV6-3
j_call: TRBJ1-2

cdr3_aa: CASSQTGTGDTIYF
cdr3_nt: TGTGCCAGCTCACAGACCGGGACAGGGGACACCATATATTTT
d_call: TRBD1
clone_size: NA
v_call: TRBV18
j_call: TRBJ1-3

cdr3_aa: CASSVVSGYNTGELFF
cdr3_nt: TGTGCCAGCAGCGTAGTTAGCGGGTATAACACCGGGGAGCTGTTTTTT
d_call: TRBD2
clone_size: NA
v_call: TRBV9
j_call: TRBJ2-2

cdr3_aa: CASSSLTGYNEQFF
cdr3_nt: TGTGCCAGCAGCTCCCTGACAGGCTACAATGAGCAGTTCTTC
d_call: NA
clone_size: NA
v_call: TRBV11-3
j_call: TRBJ2-1

cdr3_aa: CASSLADSEQYF
cdr3_nt: TGTGCCAGCAGCTTGGCCGACTCCGAGCAGTACTTC
d_call: NA
clone_size: NA
v_call: TRBV5-5
j_call: TRBJ2-7

cdr3_aa: CASSIDPRETQYF
cdr3_nt: TGTGCCAGTAGTATAGATCCCAGGGAGACCCAGTACTTC
d_call: NA
clone_size: NA
v_call: TRBV19
j_call: TRBJ2-5

cdr3_aa: CATSRDRSFAGELFF
cdr3_nt: TGTGCCACCAGCAGAGATCGAAGCTTCGCCGGGGAGCTGTTTTTT
d_call: NA
clone_size: NA
v_call: TRBV15
j_call: TRBJ2-2

cdr3_aa: CATSRDRGTGLKTQYF
cdr3_nt: TGTGCCACCAGCAGAGATAGGGGGACAGGGTTGAAGACCCAGTACTTC
d_call: TRBD1
clone_size: NA
v_call: TRBV15
j_call: TRBJ2-5

cdr3_aa: CASSQMGLNQETQYF
cdr3_nt: TGCGCCAGCAGCCAGATGGGGCTAAACCAAGAGACCCAGTACTTC
d_call: NA
clone_size: NA
v_call: TRBV4-1
j_call: TRBJ2-5

cdr3_aa: CASSQGGVYGYTF
cdr3_nt: TGTGCCAGCAGTCAGGGAGGGGTCTATGGCTACACCTTC
d_call: NA
clone_size: NA
v_call: TRBV28
j_call: TRBJ1-2